This is a list of T cell receptor beta chains from one sample in a study of T-cell reconstitution after alpha-beta-depleted transplantation in children. TCRdb called the PCR reads again in MiXCR, with one record for every CDR3 protein. The repertoire holds about 160,000 distinct CDR3 sequences, with approximately 10% as singletons. The material sequenced was PBMCs, taken before TCRalphabeta/CD19-depleted stem cell transplant. The receptors originated from a boy aged 2 to 10 with acute myeloid leukemia, due to receive a stem cell transplant. Each CDR3 is given with its conserved first and last residue. The order of the fields is V gene, J gene, CDR3 protein.

v_gene: TRBV20-1; j_gene: TRBJ2-1; CDR3aa: CSARDNRIWEQFF
v_gene: TRBV4-1; j_gene: TRBJ2-7; CDR3aa: CASSQELAAYEQYF
v_gene: TRBV29-1; j_gene: TRBJ2-6; CDR3aa: CSVERDRASGANVLTF
v_gene: TRBV20-1; j_gene: TRBJ2-1; CDR3aa: CSARGRVDSWGNNEQFF
v_gene: TRBV5-1; j_gene: TRBJ2-1; CDR3aa: CASSGLAGETGNEQFF
v_gene: TRBV7-6; j_gene: TRBJ2-5; CDR3aa: CASSGYSLPGHQETQYF
v_gene: TRBV12-3/TRBV12-4; j_gene: TRBJ2-1; CDR3aa: CASNGGNEQFF
v_gene: TRBV11-2; j_gene: TRBJ2-1; CDR3aa: CASSSPTSSGRSYNEQFF
v_gene: TRBV2; j_gene: TRBJ2-1; CDR3aa: CASSPTSGRGGEQFF
v_gene: TRBV4-1; j_gene: TRBJ2-2; CDR3aa: CASSLRGQGGTGELFF
v_gene: TRBV27; j_gene: TRBJ2-6; CDR3aa: CASSFTFWANVLTF